Listed here is a single TCR beta chain. This record belongs to a study of CD8 T cells in Susac syndrome. The patients serving as multiple sclerosis controls were treatment-naive. They had stable or active relapsing-remitting disease and fulfilled revised McDonald criteria. An amount of RNA that ranged from roughly 0.5 to 1 ug was reverse transcribed with random hexamers. Across 54 Vbeta and 13 Jbeta, TCR beta CDR3 was amplified with immunoSEQ multiplex PCR. TCRdb itself ran the immunoSEQ multiplex PCR reads through MiXCR, one entry per CDR3 protein. The sample carries some 150,000 distinct CDR3 sequences, nearly 97% recorded once. This TCR was recovered from a human donor with multiple sclerosis. Sequenced sample: CD8+ T cells from PBMCs.

The CDR3 nucleotides read TGCAGCGCCCCCATGGGGGGTGGCTACACCTTC. It codes for CSAPMGGGYTF. The genes are TRBV29-1 and TRBJ1-2, with a weak D call TRBD1 (5 bases). V was clipped by 7 bases and J by 7 bases, with 13 bases between them. The CDR3 spans 11 residues. Germline assignment: CDR1 SQVTM and CDR2 ANQGSEA.